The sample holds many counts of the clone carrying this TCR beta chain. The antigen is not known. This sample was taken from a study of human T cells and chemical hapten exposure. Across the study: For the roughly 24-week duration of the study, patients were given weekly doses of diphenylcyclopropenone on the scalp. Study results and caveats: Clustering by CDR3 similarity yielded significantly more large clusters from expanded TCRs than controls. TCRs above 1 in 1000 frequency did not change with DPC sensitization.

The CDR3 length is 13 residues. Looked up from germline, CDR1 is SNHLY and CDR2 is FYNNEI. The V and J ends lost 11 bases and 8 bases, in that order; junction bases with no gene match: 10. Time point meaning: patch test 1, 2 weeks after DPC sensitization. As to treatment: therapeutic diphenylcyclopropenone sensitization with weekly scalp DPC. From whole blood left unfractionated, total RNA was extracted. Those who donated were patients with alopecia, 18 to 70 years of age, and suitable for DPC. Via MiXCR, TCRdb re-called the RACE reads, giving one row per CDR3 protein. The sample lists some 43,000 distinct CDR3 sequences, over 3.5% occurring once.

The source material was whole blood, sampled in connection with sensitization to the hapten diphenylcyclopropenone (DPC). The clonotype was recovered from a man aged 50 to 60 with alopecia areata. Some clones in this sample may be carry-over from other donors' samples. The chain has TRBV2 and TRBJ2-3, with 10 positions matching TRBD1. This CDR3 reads CAGDRGREGTQYF. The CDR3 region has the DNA TGTGCCGGAGACAGGGGGCGCGAGGGTACGCAGTATTTT.